This record covers a single T cell receptor beta chain. Its binding antigen is unknown. The sample holds no much larger clone one base away, and base qualities are not on file. The cohort was made up of 666 healthy bone marrow donors. At the time of sampling, every cohort member was nominally healthy, though immune exposures that went unrecorded were likely present. The donor was CMV seropositive and belonged to the group of over 250 seropositive cohort members. A peripheral blood sample was provided by each donor, and peripheral blood mononuclear cells were used for TCR beta sequencing. Genomic DNA extraction from the blood cell samples was performed with the Qiagen DNeasy Blood Extraction Kit. The record originates from a study of cytomegalovirus exposure and HLA in healthy donors (dated by TCRdb to about 2017). The study in broad terms: An earlier analysis of some 600 of the donors reported 250 to 350 Gb of sequence data and approximately 120 million unique TCR beta sequences obtained from around 190 million T cells. An early release covering some 640 HLA-typed donors comprised roughly 300 gigabases of sequencing data and around 80 million unique TCR sequences. Among the approximately 400 genotyped donors, around 81% belonged to the genetic ancestry cluster associated with self-reported Caucasian donors. The aim of the study was to test whether cataloging public T cell receptors could identify signatures of past pathogen exposure. The study profiled the T cell repertoires of under 850 subjects by immunosequencing and related them to cytomegalovirus serostatus. In addition to the first cohort of hundreds of subjects, a separate validation cohort of over 90 different subjects was used. The study combined high-throughput TCR immunosequencing, statistical association of individual TCRs with disease status, and machine learning to predict cytomegalovirus infection status. A later analysis re-analyzed previously published TCR beta repertoires from hundreds of donors and added high-resolution HLA genotyping to study TCR occurrence patterns. Rather than using new phenotypic data, the later analysis identified candidate immune exposures from TCR beta sequences and from how often those sequences occurred across donors. To decide whether each TCR beta V gene segment behaved as functional or pseudogenic, an earlier analysis of fewer than 750 of the donors relied on high-throughput TCR beta sequencing. Donor age, sex, ethnicity and CMV serostatus were compiled alongside the repertoire data. A later genetic analysis took genome-wide SNP genotypes for 398 of the 666 donors and used that subset as a discovery cohort. Every repertoire in the discovery cohort had been generated on one and the same sequencing platform. Both class I and class II loci were covered by HLA typing, at four-digit resolution. The number of typed donors differed by locus: about 620-640 for A, B, C, DRB1 and DQB1; some 500 for DQA1; some 590 for DPA1; and about 450 for DPB1. Five DR-DQ haplotypes were treated as single units for association and clustering because of strong linkage in the cohort. Among almost 400 genotyped donors of the cohort, an average of about 240,000 unique TCR beta nucleotide sequences were sequenced per donor, around 20% of them non-productive. Summary of the overall study and its limitations: For the cohort, immune exposure information was limited to CMV serostatus. According to a later genetic analysis, donors in an Asian-associated ancestry cluster had fewer N-insertions in productive TCRs than the approximately 710-donor mean. In a later analysis, the rate of TCR association differed among HLA loci, with DRB1 alleles having the most associated TCRs and HLA-C alleles having the fewest. A later analysis reported that several top co-occurrence clusters appeared linked to parvovirus B19, influenza, CMV and Epstein-Barr virus. Because HLA typing was unavailable for some donors at each locus, only the typed subset was used in association tests. In both the original and validation cohorts, the classifier was reported to diagnose cytomegalovirus status with high specificity and sensitivity. A total of some 180 TCR beta chains were listed by the study as associated with cytomegalovirus. In a later analysis, about 16,000 TCR beta sequences were associated with specific HLA alleles at a false discovery rate of 0.05. Most TCR sequences were observed very rarely across donors, whereas some public TCRs were present in many individuals. A later analysis found that most CMV-associated TCR beta chains appeared HLA-restricted, with HLA associations seemingly driven largely by CMV exposure. Assigning TCR associations to individual alleles was difficult when HLA alleles, especially DR and DQ, strongly co-occurred. It was suggested by the authors that the approach could potentially be generalized to other disease states and immunological phenotypes. Linkage disequilibrium might explain the correlated functional status among segregating V segments, but an unknown experimental factor could not be excluded. V-gene and J-gene trimming of TCR beta chains was associated with a missense DCLRE1C variant in a later genetic analysis, and the association was replicated in an independent cohort. A few of the identified cytomegalovirus-associated TCR beta chains were confirmed in vitro to be specific for cytomegalovirus antigens. A cluster of highly shared sequence variants was judged likely to represent a technical artifact of the sequencing pipeline. Some IMGT-functional V segments, including TRBV6-2 and TRBV6-3, could not be distinguished by the 87-base-pair reads and were therefore excluded. The presence/absence analyses assumed that sequencing depth was roughly uniform across donors, and that assumption may not be true. In a later analysis, HLA-associated TCR beta chains showed more clonal expansion and lower generation probabilities than non-associated chains that were equally common. In this cohort, only TCR beta chains were sequenced, and detectable features were limited by the absence of alpha or paired-chain data. In an earlier analysis of 587 of the donors, most TCR beta V segments appeared in productive rearrangements about 87% or about 30% of the time, broadly matching IMGT annotations. A further reported finding was that TCR beta sequences accurately predicted the HLA-A and HLA-B alleles for most subjects in the first cohort. Because counts were too low, roughly 17 rarely observed V segments, including chromosome 9 orphons, were left out of the earlier analysis of 587 of the donors.

The CDR1 and CDR2 encoded by the germline V gene (reference sequence) are SGHNT and YYREEE. V has 2 bases trimmed and J has 4 bases trimmed; junction bases matching no gene number 5. The CDR3 numbers 17 residues from cysteine through phenylalanine. This entry keeps only the CDR3 DNA: 51 bases, framed from base 1. Preparation of the library involved the immunoSEQ multiplex PCR assay. The multiplex PCR relied on a mix of 60 forward primers for TCR Vbeta segments and 13 reverse primers for TCR Jbeta segments. The CDR3 region of rearranged TCR beta genes was amplified from genomic DNA by a multiplex PCR assay. The Illumina HiSeq System was used to sequence the amplified TCR beta libraries as 87-base-pair reads. As for the authors' bioinformatics: A later analysis counted some 74 million unique TCR beta chains across the 690 or so repertoires, and roughly 11 million of these chains were shared by at least two donors. Raw reads were error-corrected and collapsed into unique sequences by a nearest-neighbor algorithm in which closely related sequences were merged to remove PCR and sequencing errors. CDR3 sequences were aligned to IMGT reference sequences to assign V, D and J gene segments. For a sequence to be retained, at least a six-nucleotide match to both a V gene segment and a J gene segment was required. A rearrangement was called productive if the CDR3 had no stop codons and remained in frame with V and J, and every other rearrangement was called non-productive. CDR3 was defined by IMGT convention, running from the second conserved V-encoded cysteine to the conserved J-encoded phenylalanine. The earlier analysis of some 540 of the donors excluded any sequence lacking an unambiguous match to a single V gene segment. An earlier analysis of roughly 590 of the donors called V segments functional above 56.7% productive rearrangements and segregating when the between-donor standard deviation exceeded 5%. To diagnose cytomegalovirus status from the catalog of TCR beta chain sequences, a statistical classification framework was built. In a later analysis, V and J genes were assigned by comparing TCR nucleotide sequences against IMGT/GENE-DB human TR gene sequences. A later analysis assigned CDR3 sequences and most-parsimonious VDJ recombination scenarios with the TCRdist pipeline. In a later analysis, every TCR beta chain was defined by the combination of its CDR3 amino acid sequence and its V-gene family, and reads without a unique V-gene family were dropped. In a later analysis, around 600 highly shared, low-generation-probability nucleotide sequences were removed to address suspected cross-contamination and a sequencing artifact. In a later analysis, a clonal expansion index for each public chain was calculated from normalized within-repertoire ranks of inferred template counts. In a later analysis, generation probabilities were computed using a VDJ recombination model fitted to out-of-frame rearrangements, and the results were checked against IGoR. In a later analysis, hypergeometric tests were used to score TCR-TCR, TCR-HLA and TCR-CMV co-occurrence, with a repertoire-size bias correction applied to TCR pairs. A later analysis estimated false discovery rates by permuting HLA or CMV assignments 20 times. In a later analysis, co-occurring TCRs were grouped using DBSCAN, and TCRdist sequence similarity was added for clustering within HLA-allele-positive subsets. Repertoires with fewer than 30,000 or more than 120,000 public chains, plus five repertoires with anomalous nucleotide sharing, were excluded from co-occurrence clustering. TCRdb holds this immuneACCESS table with in-frame rearrangements only. Some clones are missing; in checked studies, unresolved V genes explain under half, and the rest has no known cause. V and J calls plus clone size are reproduced from that table; the DNA served to infer D and trimming. The sample contains about 300,000 clones, approximately 90% of them found a single time. The ten most abundant clones make up approximately 4.3% of the sample.

The sequenced material came from PBMCs. Recombination connected TRBV5-4 to TRBJ2-5; TRBD2 fits 16 bases in the junction. The sequence came from a man aged 35 to 55 in good health and CMV-seropositive. Here is the DNA: TGTGCCAGCAGCTTCGGGGGACTAGCGGGAGGGGGAGAGACCCAGTACTTC. Its translation reads: CASSFGGLAGGGETQYF.